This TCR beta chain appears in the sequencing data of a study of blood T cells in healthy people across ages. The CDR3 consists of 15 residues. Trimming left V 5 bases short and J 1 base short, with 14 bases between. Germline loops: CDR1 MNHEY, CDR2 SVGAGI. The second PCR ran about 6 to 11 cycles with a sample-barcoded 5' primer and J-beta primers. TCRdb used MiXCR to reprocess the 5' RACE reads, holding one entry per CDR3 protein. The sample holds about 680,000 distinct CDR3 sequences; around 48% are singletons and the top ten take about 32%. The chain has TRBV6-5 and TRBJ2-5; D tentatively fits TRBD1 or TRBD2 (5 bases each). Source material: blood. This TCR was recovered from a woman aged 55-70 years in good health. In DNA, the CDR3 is TGTGCCAGCAGTGAATTGGGACGGCCCCAAGAGACCCAGTACTTC. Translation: CASSELGRPQETQYF.